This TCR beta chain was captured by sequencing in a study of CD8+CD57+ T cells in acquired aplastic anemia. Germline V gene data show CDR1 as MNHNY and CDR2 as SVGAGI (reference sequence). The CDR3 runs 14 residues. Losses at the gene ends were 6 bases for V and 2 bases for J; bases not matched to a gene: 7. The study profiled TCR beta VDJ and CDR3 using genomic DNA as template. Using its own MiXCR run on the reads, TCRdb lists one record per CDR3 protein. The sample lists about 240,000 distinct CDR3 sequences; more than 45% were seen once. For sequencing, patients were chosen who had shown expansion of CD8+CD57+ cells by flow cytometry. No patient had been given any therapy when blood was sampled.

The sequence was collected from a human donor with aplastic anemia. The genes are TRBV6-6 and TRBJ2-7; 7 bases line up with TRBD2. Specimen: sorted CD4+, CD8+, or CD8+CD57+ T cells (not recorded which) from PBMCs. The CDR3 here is CASRTIAGTYEQYF. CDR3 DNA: TGTGCCAGCAGGACTATAGCGGGCACCTACGAGCAGTACTTC.